Below are 7 T cell receptor beta chains sequenced from a single sample in a study of T-cell reconstitution after alpha-beta-depleted transplantation in children. A library of TCRbeta sequences, prepared with unique molecular identifiers, was generated. TCRdb re-derived calls from the PCR reads in MiXCR, one entry per CDR3 protein. The sample consists of about 980,000 distinct CDR3 sequences, roughly 29% of them appearing once. Specimen: PBMCs, mostly from graft donor cells, collected 360 days after TCRalphabeta/CD19-depleted stem cell transplant. These TCRs come from a boy under two years old who had a stem cell transplant for SCID, so the T cells may come from the graft donor.

The CDR3 protein is CASSVETGNYNEQFF. The CDR3 DNA reads as TGTGCCAGCAGCGTGGAGACAGGGAACTACAATGAGCAGTTCTTC. The genes are TRBV9 and TRBJ2-1; 7 bases are shared with TRBD1. V gave up 2 bases and J gave up 3 bases; unmatched junction bases: 5. The CDR3 loop spans 15 amino acids. Germline V gives CDR1 SGDLS, CDR2 YYNGEE.

This clonotype has a count of ten or more. The V call is TRBV14, the J call TRBJ1-1; D unclear. V lost 4 bases and J 0 bases, leaving 15 bases between the germline ends. CDR1 and CDR2 (germline): SGHDN, FVKESK. This CDR3 contains 16 residues. CDR3 DNA: TGTGCCAGCAGCCCTCAACTCGGACTCATGAACACTGAAGCTTTCTTT. This translates into CASSPQLGLMNTEAFF. Looking up the rest from reference TRBV14 and TRBJ1-1 gives the full variable domain: EAGVTQFPSHSVIEKGQTVTLRCDPISGHDNLYWYRRVMGKEIKFLLHFVKESKQDESGMPNNRFLAERTGGTYSTLKVQPAELEDSGVYFCASSPQLGLMNTEAFFGQGTRLTVV.

This clonotype was seen only a few times. The V gene is TRBV12-3 or TRBV12-4, the J gene TRBJ2-7, with 8 bases identical to TRBD2. Trimming at V came to 6 bases and at J to 2 bases, leaving 12 bases not matched to a gene. The CDR3 consists of 16 residues. The CDR3 here is CASSPEVAGSAYEQYF. The CDR3 coding sequence is TGTGCCAGCAGCCCCGAAGTAGCGGGGTCCGCCTACGAGCAGTACTTC.

V and J are TRBV4-3 and TRBJ1-6; D perhaps matches TRBD1 (5 bases). This CDR3 spans 15 amino acids. Trimming cost V 2 bases and J 7 bases, with 12 bases left between them. Germline CDR1 is LGHNA and CDR2 is YSLEER. CDR3 nucleotides: TGCGCCAGCAGCCAATCTGGGGCTCGGAATTCACCCCTCCACTTT. Translating it yields CASSQSGARNSPLHF.

The V and J genes are TRBV4-1 and TRBJ2-7, with 9 bases lining up with TRBD1. Germline loops: CDR1 MGHRA, CDR2 YSYEKL. J lost 0 bases, V lost 1 base, and 19 bases had no gene match. CDR3 length: 21 residues. The CDR3 region is CASSQVLQTGGDPISSYEQYF. CDR3 DNA sequence: TGCGCCAGCAGCCAAGTTTTACAGACAGGGGGGGACCCCATTAGCTCCTACGAGCAGTACTTC.

This clonotype was detected ten times or more. The J gene is TRBJ2-6, the V gene TRBV27; no definite D call. Germline V gives CDR1 MNHEY, CDR2 SMNVEV (reference sequence). CDR3 length equals 14 residues. The ends were cut back, 3 bases at V and 0 bases at J, with 3 bases in the middle. CDR3 residues: CASSLNSGANVLTF. In nucleotides, the CDR3 is TGTGCCAGCAGTTTGAACTCTGGGGCCAACGTCCTGACTTTC.

This rearrangement joins TRBV5-5 to TRBJ1-1, with 7 bases fitting TRBD1. Germline CDR1 is SGHKS and CDR2 is YYEKEE (reference sequence). CDR3 length: 15 amino acids. With V trimmed by 2 bases and J by 3 bases, 7 bases remained unmatched. The CDR3 spells CASSFGNRGYTEAFF. For the CDR3, the DNA is TGTGCCAGCAGCTTCGGCAACAGGGGTTACACTGAAGCTTTCTTT.